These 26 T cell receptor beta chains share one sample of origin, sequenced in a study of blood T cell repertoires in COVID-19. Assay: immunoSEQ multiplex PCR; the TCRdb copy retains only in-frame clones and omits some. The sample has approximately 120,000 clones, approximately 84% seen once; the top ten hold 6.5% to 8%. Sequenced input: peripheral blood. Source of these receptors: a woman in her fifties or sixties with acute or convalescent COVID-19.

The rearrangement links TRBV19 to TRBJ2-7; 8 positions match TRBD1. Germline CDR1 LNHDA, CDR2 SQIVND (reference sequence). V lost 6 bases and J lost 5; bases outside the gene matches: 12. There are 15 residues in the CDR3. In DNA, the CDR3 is TGTGCCAGTAGAGTTCATGAGGCAGGGGGCAACGAGCAGTACTTC. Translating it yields CASRVHEAGGNEQYF.

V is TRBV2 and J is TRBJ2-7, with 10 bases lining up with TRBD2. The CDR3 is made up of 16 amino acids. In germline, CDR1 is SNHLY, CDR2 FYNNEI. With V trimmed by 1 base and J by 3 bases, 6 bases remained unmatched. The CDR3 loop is CASSEGTSGNYYEQYF. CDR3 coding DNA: TGTGCCAGCAGTGAAGGGACTAGCGGAAATTACTACGAGCAGTACTTC. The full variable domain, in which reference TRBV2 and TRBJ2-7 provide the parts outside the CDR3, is EPEVTQTPSHQVTQMGQEVILRCVPISNHLYFYWYRQILGQKVEFLVSFYNNEISEKSEIFDDQFSVERPDGSNFTLKIRSTKLEDSAMYFCASSEGTSGNYYEQYFGPGTRLTVT.

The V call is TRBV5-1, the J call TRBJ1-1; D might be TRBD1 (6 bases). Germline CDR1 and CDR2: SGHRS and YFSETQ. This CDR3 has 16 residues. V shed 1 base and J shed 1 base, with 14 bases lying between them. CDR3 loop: CASSLRDITPNTEAFF. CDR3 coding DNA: TGCGCCAGCAGCTTGAGGGACATCACCCCGAACACTGAAGCTTTCTTT.

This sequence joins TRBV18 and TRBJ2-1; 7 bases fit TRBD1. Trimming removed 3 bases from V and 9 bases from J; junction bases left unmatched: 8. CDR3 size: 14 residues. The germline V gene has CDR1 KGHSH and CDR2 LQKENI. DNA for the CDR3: TGTGCCAGCTCACCGTCCAGGGGGATGGTTGAGCAGTTCTTC. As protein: CASSPSRGMVEQFF.

CDR3: CASSDLRHLNSPLHF. The CDR3 nucleotides are TGTGCCAGCAGTGACCTTAGACACCTTAATTCACCCCTCCACTTT. The rearrangement uses TRBV25-1 and TRBJ1-6; the D is unclear. With 3 bases removed from V and 6 bases from J, the gap between germline ends came to 12 bases. The CDR3 spans 15 residues. Germline CDR1 is MGHDK and CDR2 is SYGVNS.

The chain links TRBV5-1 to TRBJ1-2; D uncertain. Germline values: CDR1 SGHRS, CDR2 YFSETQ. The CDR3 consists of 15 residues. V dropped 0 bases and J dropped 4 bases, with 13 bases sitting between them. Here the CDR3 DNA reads TGCGCCAGCAGCTTGGTGGGCGTCGCCTCCTATGGCTACACCTTC. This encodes CASSLVGVASYGYTF. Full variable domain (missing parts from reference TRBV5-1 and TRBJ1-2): KAGVTQTPRYLIKTRGQQVTLSCSPISGHRSVSWYQQTPGQGLQFLFEYFSETQRNKGNFPGRFSGRQFSNSRSEMNVSTLELGDSALYLCASSLVGVASYGYTFGSGTRLTVV.

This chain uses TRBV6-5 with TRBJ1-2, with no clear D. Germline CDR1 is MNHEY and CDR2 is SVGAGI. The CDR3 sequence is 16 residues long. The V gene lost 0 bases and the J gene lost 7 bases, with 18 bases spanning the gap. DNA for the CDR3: TGTGCCAGCAGTTACTCTTCGTCGCCAGCCCGGGGTGGCTACACCTTC. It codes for CASSYSSSPARGGYTF.

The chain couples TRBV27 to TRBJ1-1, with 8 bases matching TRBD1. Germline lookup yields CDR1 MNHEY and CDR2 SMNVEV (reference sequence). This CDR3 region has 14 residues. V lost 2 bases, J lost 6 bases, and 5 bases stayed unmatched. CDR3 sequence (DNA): TGTGCCAGCAGTTTAGGGGACAGGATCCCTGAAGCTTTCTTT. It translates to CASSLGDRIPEAFF.

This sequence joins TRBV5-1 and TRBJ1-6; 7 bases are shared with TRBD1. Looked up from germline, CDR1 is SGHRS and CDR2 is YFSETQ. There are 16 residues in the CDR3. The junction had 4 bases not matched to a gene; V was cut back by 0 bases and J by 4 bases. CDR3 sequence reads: CASSLDTGVYNSPLHF. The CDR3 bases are TGCGCCAGCAGCTTGGATACAGGGGTGTATAATTCACCCCTCCACTTT.

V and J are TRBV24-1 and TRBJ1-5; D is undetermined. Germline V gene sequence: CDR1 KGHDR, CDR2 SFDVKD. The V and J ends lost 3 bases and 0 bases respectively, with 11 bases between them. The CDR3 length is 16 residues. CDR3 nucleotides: TGTGCCACCAGTGATAGAAGGGAGGGTAGCAATCAGCCCCAGCATTTT. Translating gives CATSDRREGSNQPQHF.

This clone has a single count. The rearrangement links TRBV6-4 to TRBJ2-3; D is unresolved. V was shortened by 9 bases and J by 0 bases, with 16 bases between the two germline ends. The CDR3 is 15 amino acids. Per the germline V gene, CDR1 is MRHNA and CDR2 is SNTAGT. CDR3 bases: TGTGCCAGTGCCATTCCAGGTTCTAGCACAGATACGCAGTATTTT. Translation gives CASAIPGSSTDTQYF.

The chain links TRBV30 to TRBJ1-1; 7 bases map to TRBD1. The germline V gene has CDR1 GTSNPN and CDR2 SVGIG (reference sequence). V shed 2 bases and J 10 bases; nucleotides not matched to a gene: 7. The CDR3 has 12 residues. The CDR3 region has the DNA TGTGCCTGGAGTTCCGGACCAGGGGGAGCTTTCTTT. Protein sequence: CAWSSGPGGAFF.

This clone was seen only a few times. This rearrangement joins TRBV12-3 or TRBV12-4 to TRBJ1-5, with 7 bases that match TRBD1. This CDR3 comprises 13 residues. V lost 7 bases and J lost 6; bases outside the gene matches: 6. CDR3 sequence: CASTTGIGQPQHF. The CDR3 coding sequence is TGTGCCAGCACGACAGGGATAGGTCAGCCCCAGCATTTT.

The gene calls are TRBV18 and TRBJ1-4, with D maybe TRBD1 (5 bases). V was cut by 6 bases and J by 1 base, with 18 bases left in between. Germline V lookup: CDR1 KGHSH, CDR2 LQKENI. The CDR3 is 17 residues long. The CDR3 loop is CASSPRDSSRTNEKLFF. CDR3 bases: TGTGCCAGCTCGCCCCGAGACAGCAGCCGAACTAATGAAAAACTGTTTTTT.

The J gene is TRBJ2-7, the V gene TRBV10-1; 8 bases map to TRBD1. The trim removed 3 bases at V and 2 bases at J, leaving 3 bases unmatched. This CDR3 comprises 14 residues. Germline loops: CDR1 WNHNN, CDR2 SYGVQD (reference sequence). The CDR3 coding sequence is TGCGCCAGCAGTGAACGCAGGGGGCCCTACGAGCAGTACTTC. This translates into CASSERRGPYEQYF.

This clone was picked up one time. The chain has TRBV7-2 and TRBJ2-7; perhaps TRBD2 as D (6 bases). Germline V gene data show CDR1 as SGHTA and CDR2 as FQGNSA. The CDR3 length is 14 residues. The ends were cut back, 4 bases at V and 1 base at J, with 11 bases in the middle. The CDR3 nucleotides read TGTGCCAGCAGCTCTGCGCGGGGTTCCTACGAGCAGTACTTC. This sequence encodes CASSSARGSYEQYF.

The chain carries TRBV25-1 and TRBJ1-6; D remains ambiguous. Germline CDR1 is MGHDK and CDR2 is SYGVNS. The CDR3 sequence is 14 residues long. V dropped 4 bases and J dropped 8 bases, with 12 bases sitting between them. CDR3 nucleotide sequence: TGTGCCAGCAGTGCCGCTTTTACTTATTCACCCCTCCACTTT. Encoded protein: CASSAAFTYSPLHF.

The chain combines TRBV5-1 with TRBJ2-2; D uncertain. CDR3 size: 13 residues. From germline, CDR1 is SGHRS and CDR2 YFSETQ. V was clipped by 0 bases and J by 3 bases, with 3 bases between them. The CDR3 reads CASSLADTGELFF. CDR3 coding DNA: TGCGCCAGCAGCTTGGCTGACACCGGGGAGCTGTTTTTT.

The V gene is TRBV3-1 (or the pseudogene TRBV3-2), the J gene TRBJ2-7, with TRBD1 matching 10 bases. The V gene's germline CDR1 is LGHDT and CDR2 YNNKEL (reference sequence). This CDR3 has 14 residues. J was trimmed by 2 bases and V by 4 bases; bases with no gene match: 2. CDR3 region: CASSPGTGAYEQYF. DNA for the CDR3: TGTGCCAGCAGCCCCGGGACAGGGGCCTACGAGCAGTACTTC.

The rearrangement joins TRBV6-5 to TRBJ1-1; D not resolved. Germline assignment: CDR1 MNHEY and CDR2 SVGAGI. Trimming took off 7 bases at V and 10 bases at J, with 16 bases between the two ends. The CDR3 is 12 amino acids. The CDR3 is CASTSDGLVAFF. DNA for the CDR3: TGTGCCAGCACCTCCGACGGGTTGGTAGCTTTCTTT.

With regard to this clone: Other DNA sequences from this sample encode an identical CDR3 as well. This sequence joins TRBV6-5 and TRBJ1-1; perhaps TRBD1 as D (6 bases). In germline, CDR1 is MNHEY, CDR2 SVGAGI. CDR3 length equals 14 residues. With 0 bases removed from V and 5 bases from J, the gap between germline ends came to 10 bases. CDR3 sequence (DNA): TGTGCCAGCAGTTACTCCAGGCAGGGGACTGAAGCTTTCTTT. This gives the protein CASSYSRQGTEAFF.

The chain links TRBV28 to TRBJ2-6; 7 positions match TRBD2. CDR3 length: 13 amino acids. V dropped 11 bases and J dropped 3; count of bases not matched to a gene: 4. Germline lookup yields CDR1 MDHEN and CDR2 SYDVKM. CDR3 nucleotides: TGTGCCGGGGGGGACGGTGGGGCCAACGTCCTGACTTTC. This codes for CAGGDGGANVLTF. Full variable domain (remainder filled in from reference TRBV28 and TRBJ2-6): DVKVTQSSRYLVKRTGEKVFLECVQDMDHENMFWYRQDPGLGLRLIYFSYDVKMKEKGDIPEGYSVSREKKERFSLILESASTNQTSMYLCAGGDGGANVLTFGAGSRLTVL.

The chain's CDR3 is CASSLDSSGVSGNTIYF. CDR3 bases: TGCGCCAGCAGCTTGGACTCGTCAGGGGTATCTGGAAACACCATATATTTT. The chain carries TRBV5-1 and TRBJ1-3, with a possible D match to TRBD1 (6 bases). The CDR3 is 17 residues long. CDR1 is SGHRS, CDR2 YFSETQ, per germline. V lost 0 bases, J lost 1 base, and 14 bases lay in between.

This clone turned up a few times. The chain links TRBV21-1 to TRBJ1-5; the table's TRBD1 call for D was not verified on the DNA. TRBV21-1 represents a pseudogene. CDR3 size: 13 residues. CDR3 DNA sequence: TGTGCCGTGGTGGACACCTTAAATCAGCCCCAGCATTTT. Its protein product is CAVVDTLNQPQHF.

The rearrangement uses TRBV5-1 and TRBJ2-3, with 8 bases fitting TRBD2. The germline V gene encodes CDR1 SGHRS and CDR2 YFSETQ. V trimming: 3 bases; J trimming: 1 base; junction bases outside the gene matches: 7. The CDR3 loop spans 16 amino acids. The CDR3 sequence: CASSYRAGGRTDTQYF. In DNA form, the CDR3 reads TGCGCCAGCAGCTACCGGGCGGGGGGTCGCACAGATACGCAGTATTTT.

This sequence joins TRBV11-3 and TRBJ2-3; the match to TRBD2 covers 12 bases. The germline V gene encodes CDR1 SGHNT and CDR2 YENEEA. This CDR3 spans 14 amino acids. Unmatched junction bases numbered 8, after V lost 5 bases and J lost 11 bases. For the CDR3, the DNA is TGTGCCAGCAGCCAAGTGACTAGCGGGGGCTTGCAGTATTTT. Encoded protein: CASSQVTSGGLQYF.